This T cell receptor (beta chain) was sequenced for a study of blood T cell repertoires in COVID-19. The CDR3 sequence is 13 residues long. CDR1 is MNHEY and CDR2 is SVGEGT in the germline V gene. V was shortened by 5 bases and J by 2 bases, with 7 bases between the two germline ends. Produced via immunoSEQ multiplex PCR; TCRdb's table is partial and in-frame only. The repertoire has under 95,000 clones, roughly 91% of them found once; the top ten carry 4.5% to 6%. The receptor was isolated from a woman of 80 years or more with acute or convalescent COVID-19. The chain joins TRBV6-2 or TRBV6-3 to TRBJ2-4, with D possibly being TRBD1 (6 bases). Sequencing was carried out using peripheral blood. CDR3 protein: CASSRDTKNIQYF. Written as DNA, the CDR3 is TGTGCCAGCAGTCGGGACACCAAAAACATTCAGTACTTC.